This paragraph reports one TCR beta chain. Its antigen is as yet unknown. This specimen belongs to a study of cytomegalovirus exposure and HLA in healthy donors. Study context: One earlier analysis, a look at roughly 180 million T cells, found some 100 million unique TCR beta sequences.

Germline V gene sequence: CDR1 SGHRS, CDR2 YFSETQ. The CDR3 length is 14 residues. Trimming removed 4 bases from V and 0 bases from J; junction bases left unmatched: 3. General observations from the study: The investigators catalogued 150 to 200 TCR beta chains as cytomegalovirus-associated. TCR beta V segments were, for the most part, productive about 87% or about 30% of the time in an earlier analysis. Among immune exposure information, only CMV serostatus was available.

PCR involved 60 Vbeta and 13 Jbeta primers. Repertoires were generated with immunoSEQ multiplex PCR, while TCRdb's copy carries only in-frame clones and drops some. The sample includes about 200,000 clones, less than 80% of them seen just once. The sequenced sample consisted of PBMCs. The chain has TRBV5-1 and TRBJ1-1, with 7 nucleotides matching TRBD1. The TCR comes from a girl aged 2-10 years in good health and CMV-seronegative. The CDR3 sequence is CASSLTGMNTEAFF. CDR3 in DNA: TGCGCCAGCAGCCTGACAGGGATGAACACTGAAGCTTTCTTT.